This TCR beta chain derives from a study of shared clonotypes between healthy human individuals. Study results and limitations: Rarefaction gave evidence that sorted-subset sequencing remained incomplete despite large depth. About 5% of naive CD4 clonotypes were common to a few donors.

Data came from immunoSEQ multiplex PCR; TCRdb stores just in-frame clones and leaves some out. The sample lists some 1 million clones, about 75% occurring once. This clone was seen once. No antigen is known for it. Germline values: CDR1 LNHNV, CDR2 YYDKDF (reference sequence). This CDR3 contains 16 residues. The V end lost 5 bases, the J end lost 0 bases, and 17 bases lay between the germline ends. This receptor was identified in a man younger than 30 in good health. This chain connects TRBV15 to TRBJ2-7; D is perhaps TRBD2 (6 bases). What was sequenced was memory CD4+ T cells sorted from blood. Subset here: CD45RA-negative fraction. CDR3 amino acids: CATSGGWASASYEQYF. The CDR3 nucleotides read TGTGCCACCAGCGGTGGTTGGGCTAGCGCCTCCTACGAGCAGTACTTC.